This section outlines one T cell receptor (beta chain) sequence together with its context. The antigen this receptor binds is unknown. Base qualities are not provided; no much larger clone lies one nucleotide away. This record belongs to a study of T cell responses to AZD1222 COVID-19 vaccine (dated by TCRdb to about 2021). With respect to the entire study: AZD1222 recipients with second doses at about 4 weeks or about 12 weeks were pooled, because spike-specific TCR depth and breadth did not differ between schedules. Trial participants were enrolled by age into subgroups of 18-55, 56-69 and 70-plus years, and around 150, 29 and 61 TCR-sequenced participants, respectively, were included in these subgroups. A total of around 240 trial participants underwent TCR sequencing, of whom 200 to 220 received two doses of AZD1222 and about 26 received two doses of the MenACWY control vaccine.

The junction carries 12 bases between V and J, which are trimmed by 3 bases and 0 bases respectively. Including cysteine and phenylalanine, the CDR3 has 16 amino acids. Only the CDR3 DNA is retained, 48 bases long and in frame from the first base. CDR1 and CDR2 are read off the germline V gene as SGHAT and FQNNGV. The CDR3 regions of human TCRbeta chains were analyzed by immunosequencing. The authors' analysis ran thus. Repertoire TCRs were checked for matches against a reference library of SARS-CoV-2-specific TCRs that had been generated using the MIRA antigen-specificity platform. Breadth was defined as the fraction of unique TCRs that were SARS-CoV-2-associated, and depth was defined as the fraction of total T cells that were SARS-CoV-2-associated. Using the MIRA data, every spike-specific TCR was mapped to the spike region that the TCR reacted to and assigned to either a CD4 or a CD8 class. Log10-transformed breadth and depth values were compared by one-way ANOVA with Sidak's multiple comparisons tests. Imported from immuneACCESS, the table was reduced by TCRdb to in-frame sequences with V and J called. These copies leave out some clones; in studies compared against another copy, an unresolved V gene accounts for under half, and the cause of the remainder is not known. V and J calls and clone size are those listed in that table; D and trimming were worked out from the DNA. Present in this sample are roughly 150,000 clones, roughly nine tenths of which were seen just once. The ten largest clones take up roughly 4.7% of the sample.

Overall study results and their limits: The whole spike protein was spanned by vaccine-associated CD4 TCRs, and dominant responses were seen in regions 160-218 and 743-854. Most participants were white British and females outnumbered males, and the authors suggested that clonal diversity may have been underestimated. A significant rise in spike-specific TCR breadth and depth was observed after two AZD1222 doses relative to day 0 and relative to MenACWY recipients. Conclusions about previously exposed vaccinees were limited because only 5 or 6 AZD1222 recipients were SARS-CoV-2 seropositive at baseline. Nearly half of unique spike-specific TCRs reportedly recognized epitopes outside regions mutated in the B.1.351 and B.1.1.7 variants. The 56-69-year group was small, and its depth increase did not reach significance, likely because of low power. No day 14 peak-response samples were available, so repertoires were characterized only after the peak T cell response.

The time point label on this specimen signifies: baseline before first vaccination. Samples from vaccinated people were obtained from the UK trials COV001 and COV002, which included a single-blind randomized controlled phase 2/3 trial of AZD1222 (ChAdOx1 nCoV-19) in healthy adults. For TCRbeta chain sequencing, PBMC samples from trial participants were taken at day 0 and at day 28 after the second dose. The source is an adult in good health. This material consisted of peripheral blood, taken on day 0 of AZD1222 vaccination. The chain uses TRBV11-2 and TRBJ1-3; TRBD1 is a weak D gene call, 5 bases matching. The CDR3 region: CASSLYGGFSGNTIYF. The base sequence is TGTGCCAGCAGCTTGTATGGGGGTTTCTCTGGAAACACCATATATTTT.